This T cell receptor (beta chain) was recovered during a study of cytomegalovirus exposure and HLA in healthy donors. Between the trimmed V and J ends, which lost 0 bases and 4 bases, there was a span of 4 bases. The germline CDR1 and CDR2 sequences are SGHDT and YYEEEE. CDR3 length: 12 residues. The primer mix had 60 Vbeta and 13 Jbeta primers. Profiling relied on immunoSEQ multiplex PCR, and the TCRdb table lists in-frame clones only, not all of them. The sample lists hundreds of thousands of clones, approximately 80% occurring once. Sample: PBMCs. The source is a boy between 2 and 15 years old in good health and CMV-seronegative. The V call is TRBV5-6, the J call TRBJ1-1; D remains ambiguous. Here the CDR3 reads CASSLDGTEAFF. CDR3 in DNA: TGTGCCAGCAGCTTGGACGGCACTGAAGCTTTCTTT.